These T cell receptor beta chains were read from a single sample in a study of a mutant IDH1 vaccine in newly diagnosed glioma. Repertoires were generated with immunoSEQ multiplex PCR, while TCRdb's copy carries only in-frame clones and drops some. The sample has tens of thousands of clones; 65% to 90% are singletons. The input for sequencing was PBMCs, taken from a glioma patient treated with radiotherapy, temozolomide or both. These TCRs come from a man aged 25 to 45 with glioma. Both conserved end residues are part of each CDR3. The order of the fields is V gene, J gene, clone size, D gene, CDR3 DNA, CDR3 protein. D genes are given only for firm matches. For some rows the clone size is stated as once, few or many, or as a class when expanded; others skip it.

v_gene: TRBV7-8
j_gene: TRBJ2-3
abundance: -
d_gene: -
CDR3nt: TGTGCCAGCAGCCCCATGGGAACAGATACGCAGTATTTT
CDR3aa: CASSPMGTDTQYF

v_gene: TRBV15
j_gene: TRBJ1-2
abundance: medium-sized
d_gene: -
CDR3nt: TGTGCCACCAGCAGTTGGTCCACCGAGACCGGCTATGGCTACACCTTC
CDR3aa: CATSSWSTETGYGYTF

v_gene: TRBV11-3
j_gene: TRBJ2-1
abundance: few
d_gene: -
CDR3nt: TGTGCCAGCAGAGATGGGGGATCTTACAATGAGCAGTTCTTC
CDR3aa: CASRDGGSYNEQFF

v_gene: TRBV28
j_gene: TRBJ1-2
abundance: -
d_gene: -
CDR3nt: TGTGCCAGCAGTTTTGAGGTCTATGGCTACACCTTC
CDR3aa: CASSFEVYGYTF

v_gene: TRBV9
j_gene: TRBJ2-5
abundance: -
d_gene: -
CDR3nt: TGTGCCAGCAGCGCCAGACGGGAAGAGACCCAGTACTTC
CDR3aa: CASSARREETQYF

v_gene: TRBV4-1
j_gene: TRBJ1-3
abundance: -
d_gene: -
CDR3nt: TGCGCCAGCAGCCAAGAGGGGACGCCGCGGGTTCTACTCTCTGGAAACACCATATATTTT
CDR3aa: CASSQEGTPRVLLSGNTIYF

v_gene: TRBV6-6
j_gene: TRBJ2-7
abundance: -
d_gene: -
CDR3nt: TGTGCCAGCAGTTACTCGTCGCTGAGTTACGAGCAGTACTTC
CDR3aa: CASSYSSLSYEQYF

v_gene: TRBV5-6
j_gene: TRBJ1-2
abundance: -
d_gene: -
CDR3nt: TGTGCCAGCAGCTTGTCCGGGGTATACGGCTACACCTTC
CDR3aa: CASSLSGVYGYTF

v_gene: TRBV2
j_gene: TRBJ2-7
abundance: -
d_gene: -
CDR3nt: TGTGCCATCAGAGGGAGCTCCTACGAGCAGTACTTC
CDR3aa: CAIRGSSYEQYF

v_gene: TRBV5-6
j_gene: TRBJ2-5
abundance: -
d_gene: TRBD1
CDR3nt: TGTGCCAGCAGCTTGGAAGACAGGGGAGAGACCCAGTACTTC
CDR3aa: CASSLEDRGETQYF

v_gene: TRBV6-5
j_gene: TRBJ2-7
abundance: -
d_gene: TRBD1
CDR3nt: TGTGCCAGCAGTTACTCTGGGACAGGGACCTACGAGCAGTACTTC
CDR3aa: CASSYSGTGTYEQYF

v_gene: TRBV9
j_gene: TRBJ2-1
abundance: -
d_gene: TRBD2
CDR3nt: TGTGCCAGCAGCCCCCGAACCCCCCCTAGCGGGGGGCGAAGGTTCTTC
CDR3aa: CASSPRTPPSGGRRFF

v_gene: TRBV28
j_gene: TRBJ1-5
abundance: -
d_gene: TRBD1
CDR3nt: TGTGCCAGCACCCCCCCTCCCGGGACAGGGAGGATGGATCAGCCCCAGCATTTT
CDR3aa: CASTPPPGTGRMDQPQHF

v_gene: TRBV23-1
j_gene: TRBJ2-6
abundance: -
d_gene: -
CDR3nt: TGCGCCAGCAGTCAAGGGACCGACCCCCGGTCTGGGGCCAACGTCCTGACTTTC
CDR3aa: CASSQGTDPRSGANVLTF

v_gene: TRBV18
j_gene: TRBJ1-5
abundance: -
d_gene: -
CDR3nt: TGTGCCAGCTCACCAGAATCAGGGAAATCACCCCAGCATTTT
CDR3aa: CASSPESGKSPQHF

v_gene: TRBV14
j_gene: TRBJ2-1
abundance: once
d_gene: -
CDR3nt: TGTGCCAGCAGCCCCCTAGGGACTGGCTACAATGAGCAGTTCTTC
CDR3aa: CASSPLGTGYNEQFF

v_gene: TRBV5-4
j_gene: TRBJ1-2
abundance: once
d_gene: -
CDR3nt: TGTGCCAGCAGCAATACAGGAGTTAACTATGGCTACACCTTC
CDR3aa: CASSNTGVNYGYTF

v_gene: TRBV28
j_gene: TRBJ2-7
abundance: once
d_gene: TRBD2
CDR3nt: TGTGCCAGCACCGGGGGACTATTCTCAGGTACCTACGAGCAGTACTTC
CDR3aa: CASTGGLFSGTYEQYF

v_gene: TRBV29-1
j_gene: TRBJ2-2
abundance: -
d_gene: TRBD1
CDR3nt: TGCAGCGTGGGACAGGGAATCACCGGGGAGCTGTTTTTT
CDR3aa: CSVGQGITGELFF